This passage covers 8 T cell receptor beta chains from one sample sequenced in a study of blood T cell repertoires in COVID-19. Assay used: immunoSEQ multiplex PCR; TCRdb lists only in-frame clones, some missing. The data contain about 280,000 clones, approximately 85% of them singletons. Material: peripheral blood. These receptors were collected from a woman aged 65 to 85 with acute or convalescent COVID-19.

The chain joins TRBV7-8 to TRBJ2-3, with 8 bases fitting TRBD1. The germline gives CDR1 SGHVS, CDR2 FQNEAQ. V was clipped by 0 bases and J by 8 bases; unmatched bases: 1. The CDR3 spans 13 residues. The CDR3 DNA reads as TGTGCCAGCAGCTTAGCGGGACAGGTTACGCAGTATTTT. Translating gives CASSLAGQVTQYF.

The rearrangement links TRBV7-8 to TRBJ1-4; D is unclear. V was shortened by 8 bases and J by 5 bases, with 12 bases between the two germline ends. The CDR3 totals 13 residues. The V gene's germline CDR1 is SGHVS and CDR2 FQNEAQ. The CDR3 sequence: CASGGGGNEKLFF. CDR3 nucleotide sequence: TGTGCCAGCGGCGGTGGAGGGAATGAAAAACTGTTTTTT.

The J gene is TRBJ2-7, the V gene TRBV30, with TRBD2 matching over 10 bases. V dropped 2 bases and J dropped 4; count of bases not matched to a gene: 5. The CDR3 runs to 14 residues. Germline values: CDR1 GTSNPN, CDR2 SVGIG (reference sequence). The CDR3 here is CAWSRTSGNYEQYF. For the CDR3, the DNA is TGTGCCTGGAGTCGGACTAGCGGTAATTACGAGCAGTACTTC. The whole variable domain, filled in from reference TRBV30 and TRBJ2-7, reads SQTIHQWPATLVQPVGSPLSLECTVEGTSNPNLYWYRQAAGRGLQLLFYSVGIGQISSEVPQNLSASRPQDRQFILSSKKLLLSDSGFYLCAWSRTSGNYEQYFGPGTRLTVT.

The chain is built from TRBV2 and TRBJ1-2; 8 bases match TRBD1. J was trimmed by 8 bases and V by 9 bases; bases with no gene match: 14. Germline V gives CDR1 SNHLY, CDR2 FYNNEI. The CDR3 contains 14 residues. In DNA form, the CDR3 reads TGTGCCAGTGGTTACAGGGGGGAGAGTGAAGGCTACACCTTC. Translated: CASGYRGESEGYTF. Full variable domain (rest looked up from reference TRBV2 and TRBJ1-2): EPEVTQTPSHQVTQMGQEVILRCVPISNHLYFYWYRQILGQKVEFLVSFYNNEISEKSEIFDDQFSVERPDGSNFTLKIRSTKLEDSAMYFCASGYRGESEGYTFGSGTRLTVV.

The V call is TRBV9, the J call TRBJ2-5, with 15 bases identical to TRBD2. The germline gives CDR1 SGDLS, CDR2 YYNGEE. CDR3 size: 18 residues. Germline trimming cut 2 bases from V and 5 bases from J; bases unmatched to any gene: 10. This chain's CDR3 is CASSVGLAGGGEAETQYF. The CDR3 nucleotides read TGTGCCAGCAGCGTGGGACTAGCGGGGGGAGGGGAAGCGGAGACCCAGTACTTC.

The CDR3 sequence is CASSGEEDRGWIYGYTF. In DNA form, the CDR3 reads TGTGCCAGCAGTGGAGAGGAAGACAGGGGGTGGATCTATGGCTACACCTTC. V and J are TRBV6-1 and TRBJ1-2, with TRBD1 matching over 9 bases. The V segment lost 4 bases and the J segment 4 bases; nucleotides outside the gene matches: 13. In germline, CDR1 is MNHNS, CDR2 SASEGT. This CDR3 contains 17 residues.

This sequence joins TRBV5-1 and TRBJ1-3; perhaps TRBD1 as D (5 bases). Trimming took off 4 bases at V and 3 bases at J, with 17 bases between the two ends. The CDR3 totals 16 residues. Germline V gene lookup returns CDR1 SGHRS and CDR2 YFSETQ. The DNA of the CDR3 is TGCGCCAGCAGCGGATCAGGCGGGACCGATGGAAACACCATATATTTT. This gives the protein CASSGSGGTDGNTIYF.

The chain combines TRBV2 with TRBJ1-2; TRBD1 aligns across 7 bases. This CDR3 region has 13 residues. V gave up 5 bases and J gave up 5 bases; unmatched junction bases: 5. Germline assignment: CDR1 SNHLY and CDR2 FYNNEI. The CDR3 here is CASSPDRAYGYTF. The CDR3, as DNA: TGTGCCAGCAGTCCCGACAGGGCTTATGGCTACACCTTC.